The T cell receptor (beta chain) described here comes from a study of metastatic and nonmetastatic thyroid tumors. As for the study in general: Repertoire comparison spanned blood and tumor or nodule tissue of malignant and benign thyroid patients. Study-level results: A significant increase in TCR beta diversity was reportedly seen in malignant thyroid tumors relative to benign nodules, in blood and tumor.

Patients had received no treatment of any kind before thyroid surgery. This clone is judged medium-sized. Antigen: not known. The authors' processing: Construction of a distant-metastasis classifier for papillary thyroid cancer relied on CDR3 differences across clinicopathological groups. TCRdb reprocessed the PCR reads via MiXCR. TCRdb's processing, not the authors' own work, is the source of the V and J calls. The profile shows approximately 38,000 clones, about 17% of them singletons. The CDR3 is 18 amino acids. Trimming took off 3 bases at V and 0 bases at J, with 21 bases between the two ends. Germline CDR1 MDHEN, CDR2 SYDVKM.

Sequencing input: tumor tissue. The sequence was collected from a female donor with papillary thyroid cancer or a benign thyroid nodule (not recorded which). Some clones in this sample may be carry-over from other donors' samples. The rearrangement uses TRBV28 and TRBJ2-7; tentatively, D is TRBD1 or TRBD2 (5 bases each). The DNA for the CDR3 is TGTGCCAGCAGTTTCGGGGACGGACTCAGTGCTCGCTCCTACGAGCAGTACTTC. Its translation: CASSFGDGLSARSYEQYF.